The clone carrying this T cell receptor (beta chain) came up a few times. TCRdb re-analysed the 5' RACE reads in MiXCR, keeping a single row per CDR3 protein. The sample yields some 64,000 distinct CDR3 sequences, about 9.4% seen once. The source of the sample is a study of T-cell memory formation after mild COVID-19. V gave up 0 bases and J gave up 10 bases, with 14 bases separating them. Germline assignment: CDR1 SGDLS and CDR2 YYNGEE. The CDR3 length is 15 residues. Sequenced input: PBMCs or a T cell subset sorted from them (not recorded which). The origin of this receptor is a man aged 18 to 29 who had mild COVID-19 (a few samples of this study predate the infection). Cell type and time point are not known. V usage is TRBV9 and J usage is TRBJ1-6; no definite D call. The CDR3 nucleotides are TGTGCCAGCAGCGTAGAAGGATTCAAGGGATCACCCCTCCACTTT. This gives the protein CASSVEGFKGSPLHF.